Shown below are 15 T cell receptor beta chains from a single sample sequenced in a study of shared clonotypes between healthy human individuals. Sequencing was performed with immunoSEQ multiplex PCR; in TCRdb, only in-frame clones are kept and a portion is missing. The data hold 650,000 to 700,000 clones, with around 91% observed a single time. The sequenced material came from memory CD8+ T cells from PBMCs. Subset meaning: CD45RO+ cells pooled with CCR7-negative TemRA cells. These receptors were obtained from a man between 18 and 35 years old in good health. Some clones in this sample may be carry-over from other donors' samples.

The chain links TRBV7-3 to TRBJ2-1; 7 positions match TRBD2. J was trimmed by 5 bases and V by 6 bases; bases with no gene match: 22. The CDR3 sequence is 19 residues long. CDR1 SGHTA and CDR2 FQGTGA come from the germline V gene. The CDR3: CASSRLSQREGFGNNEQFF. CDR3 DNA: TGTGCCAGCAGTCGCCTTTCCCAGAGGGAGGGCTTTGGAAACAATGAGCAGTTCTTC.

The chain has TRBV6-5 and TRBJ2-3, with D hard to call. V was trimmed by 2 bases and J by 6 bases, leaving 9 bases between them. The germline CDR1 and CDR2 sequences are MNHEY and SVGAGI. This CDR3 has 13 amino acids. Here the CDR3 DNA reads TGTGCCAGCAGTTACCCGTACCCCGATACGCAGTATTTT. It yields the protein CASSYPYPDTQYF.

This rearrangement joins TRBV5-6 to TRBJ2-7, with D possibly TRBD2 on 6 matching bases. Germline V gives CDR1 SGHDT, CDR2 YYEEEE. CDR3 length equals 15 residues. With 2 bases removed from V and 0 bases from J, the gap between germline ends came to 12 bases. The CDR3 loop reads CASSFGGKSSYEQYF. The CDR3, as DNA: TGTGCCAGCAGCTTCGGCGGGAAGAGCTCCTACGAGCAGTACTTC. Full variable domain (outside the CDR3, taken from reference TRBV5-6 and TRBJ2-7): DAGVTQSPTHLIKTRGQQVTLRCSPKSGHDTVSWYQQALGQGPQFIFQYYEEEERQRGNFPDRFSGHQFPNYSSELNVNALLLGDSALYLCASSFGGKSSYEQYFGPGTRLTVT.

CDR3 sequence reads: CSVEVSLNTEAFF. The CDR3 coding sequence is TGCAGCGTTGAAGTATCACTGAACACTGAAGCTTTCTTT. The V and J genes are TRBV29-1 and TRBJ1-1; D is ambiguous. The germline V and J ends were trimmed by 1 base and 0 bases, with 6 bases remaining between them. Germline V gene sequence: CDR1 SQVTM, CDR2 ANQGSEA. This CDR3 comprises 13 residues.

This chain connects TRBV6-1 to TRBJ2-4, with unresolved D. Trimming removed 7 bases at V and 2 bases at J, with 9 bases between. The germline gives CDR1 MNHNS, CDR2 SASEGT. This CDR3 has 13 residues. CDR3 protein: CASNERTKNIQYF. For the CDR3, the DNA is TGTGCCAGCAATGAGCGAACCAAAAACATTCAGTACTTC.

The CDR3 region is CASSPREENTEAFF. CDR3 nucleotide sequence: TGTGCCAGCAGCCCCAGGGAGGAAAACACTGAAGCTTTCTTT. This chain links TRBV5-4 with TRBJ1-1; perhaps TRBD1 as D (5 bases). CDR3 length: 14 amino acids. From germline, CDR1 is SGHNT and CDR2 YYREEE (reference sequence). V was shortened by 4 bases and J by 2 bases, with 12 bases between the two germline ends.

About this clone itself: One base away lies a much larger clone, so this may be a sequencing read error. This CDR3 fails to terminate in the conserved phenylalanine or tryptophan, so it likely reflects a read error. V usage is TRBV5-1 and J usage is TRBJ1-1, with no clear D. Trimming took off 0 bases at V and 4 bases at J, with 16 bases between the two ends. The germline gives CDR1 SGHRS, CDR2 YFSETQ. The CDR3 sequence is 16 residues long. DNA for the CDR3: TGCGCCAGCAGCTTGGATCTAGGGTTTCGAAGCACTGAAGCTTTCCTT. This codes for CASSLDLGFRSTEAFL.

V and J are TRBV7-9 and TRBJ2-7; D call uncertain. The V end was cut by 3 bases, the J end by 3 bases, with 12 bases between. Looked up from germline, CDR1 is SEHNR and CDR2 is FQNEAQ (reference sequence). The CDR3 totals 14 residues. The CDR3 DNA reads TGTGCCAGCAGCTTCGGGCAGGCCAACTACGAGCAGTACTTC. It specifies CASSFGQANYEQYF.

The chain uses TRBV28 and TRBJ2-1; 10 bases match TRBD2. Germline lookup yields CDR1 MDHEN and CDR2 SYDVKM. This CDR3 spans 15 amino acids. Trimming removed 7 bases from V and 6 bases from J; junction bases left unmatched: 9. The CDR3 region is CASKPGTSEINEQFF. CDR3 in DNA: TGTGCCAGCAAGCCCGGGACTAGCGAAATCAATGAGCAGTTCTTC.

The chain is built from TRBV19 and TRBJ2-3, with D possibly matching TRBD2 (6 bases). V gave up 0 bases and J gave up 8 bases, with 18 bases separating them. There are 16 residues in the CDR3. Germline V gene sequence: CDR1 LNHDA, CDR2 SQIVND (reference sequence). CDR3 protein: CASSIERRVQFATQYF. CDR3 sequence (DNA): TGTGCCAGTAGTATAGAGAGGAGGGTTCAGTTTGCTACGCAGTATTTT.

CDR3 nucleotides: TGTGCCAGCAGTTTAAGACAGAGCAATCAGCCCCAGCATTTT. Its protein is CASSLRQSNQPQHF. The V call is TRBV6-6, the J call TRBJ1-5, with D perhaps TRBD1 (5 bases). The CDR3 spans 14 residues. V was clipped by 4 bases and J by 1 base, with 8 bases between them. Germline V CDR1 and CDR2: MNHNY, SVGAGI (reference sequence).

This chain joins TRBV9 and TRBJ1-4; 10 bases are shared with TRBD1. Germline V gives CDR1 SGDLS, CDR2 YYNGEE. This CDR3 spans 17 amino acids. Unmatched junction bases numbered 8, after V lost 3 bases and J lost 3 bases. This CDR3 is CASSEDRGTLANEKLFF. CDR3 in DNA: TGTGCCAGCAGCGAGGACAGGGGGACTCTGGCTAATGAAAAACTGTTTTTT.

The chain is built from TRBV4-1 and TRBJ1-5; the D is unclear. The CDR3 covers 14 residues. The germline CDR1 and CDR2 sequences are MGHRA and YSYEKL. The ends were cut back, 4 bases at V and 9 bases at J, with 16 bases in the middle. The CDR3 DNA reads TGCGCCAGCAGCCCCGTCCGGCCCGCCGGGCCCCAGCATTTT. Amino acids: CASSPVRPAGPQHF.

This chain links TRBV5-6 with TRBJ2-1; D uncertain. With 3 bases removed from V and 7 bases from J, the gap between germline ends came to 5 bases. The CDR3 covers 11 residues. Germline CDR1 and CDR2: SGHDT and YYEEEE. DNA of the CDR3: TGTGCCAGCAGCTCCCCTAATGAGCAGTTCTTC. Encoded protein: CASSSPNEQFF.

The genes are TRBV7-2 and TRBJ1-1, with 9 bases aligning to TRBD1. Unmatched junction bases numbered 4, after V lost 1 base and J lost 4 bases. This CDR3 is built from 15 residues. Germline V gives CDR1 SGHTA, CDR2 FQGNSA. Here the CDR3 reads CASSLGATGGTEAFF. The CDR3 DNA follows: TGTGCCAGCAGCTTAGGAGCGACAGGGGGCACTGAAGCTTTCTTT.